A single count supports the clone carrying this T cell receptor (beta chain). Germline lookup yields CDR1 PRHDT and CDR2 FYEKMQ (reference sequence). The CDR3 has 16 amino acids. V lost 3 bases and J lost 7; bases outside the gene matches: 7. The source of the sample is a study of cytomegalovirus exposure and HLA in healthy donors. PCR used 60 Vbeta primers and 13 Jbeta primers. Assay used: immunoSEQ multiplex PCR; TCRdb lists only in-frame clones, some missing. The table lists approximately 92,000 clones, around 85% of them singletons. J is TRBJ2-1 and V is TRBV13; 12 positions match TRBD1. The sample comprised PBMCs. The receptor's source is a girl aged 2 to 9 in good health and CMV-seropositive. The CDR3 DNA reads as TGTGCCAGCAGCTTCGCCGGGACAGGGGGCTTGAATGAGCAGTTCTTC. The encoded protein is CASSFAGTGGLNEQFF.